A selection of T cell receptor beta chains follows, all from one sample in a study of blood T cell repertoires in COVID-19. TCRdb's table, derived via immunoSEQ multiplex PCR, lists solely in-frame clones and lacks some. The sample lists approximately 300,000 clones; 85% to 90% were seen once. Sample: peripheral blood. All receptors derive from a woman aged 25 to 45 with COVID-19, enrolled during active disease. Both conserved end residues are part of each CDR3. Fields, in order: clone size, D gene, V gene, J gene, CDR3 protein, CDR3 DNA. A D gene is named only where the DNA matches it firmly. Clone sizes are given selectively: once, few, many, or a class where the clone is expanded.

>-|-|TRBV24-1|TRBJ2-1
CATSPGYNEQFF
TGTGCCACCAGTCCAGGCTACAATGAGCAGTTCTTC
>-|TRBD1|TRBV6-2/TRBV6-3|TRBJ1-6
CASSSGTVNSPLHF
TGTGCCAGCAGTTCCGGGACAGTGAATTCACCCCTCCACTTT
>-|-|TRBV9|TRBJ2-3
CASSVAGEDTQYF
TGTGCCAGCAGCGTAGCCGGGGAAGATACGCAGTATTTT
>-|TRBD2|TRBV7-9|TRBJ2-3
CASSLPPGGAGTDTQYF
TGTGCCAGCAGCTTACCCCCGGGGGGGGCAGGCACAGATACGCAGTATTTT
>-|-|TRBV2|TRBJ2-1
CASSLTSSDEQFF
TGTGCCAGCAGTCTTACTAGCTCTGATGAGCAGTTCTTC
>-|TRBD2|TRBV9|TRBJ2-2
CASSPSLAGAYTGELFF
TGTGCCAGCAGCCCGAGCCTAGCGGGGGCCTACACCGGGGAGCTGTTTTTT
>once|-|TRBV5-1|TRBJ1-2
CASSLFRANGYTF
TGCGCCAGCAGCTTGTTCAGGGCAAATGGCTACACCTTC
>-|-|TRBV7-8|TRBJ1-2
CASGPRTVPLGDYGYTF
TGTGCCAGCGGCCCTCGGACAGTCCCACTTGGGGACTATGGCTACACCTTC
>-|-|TRBV5-1|TRBJ1-5
CASSEFGQRGGPQHF
TGCGCCAGCAGCGAGTTCGGACAGCGCGGTGGGCCCCAGCATTTT
>-|-|TRBV11-2|TRBJ2-1
CASSLDQTPEQFF
TGTGCCAGCAGCTTAGATCAAACACCCGAGCAGTTCTTC
>-|-|TRBV5-4|TRBJ1-4
CASSSNAGREGEKLFF
TGTGCCAGCAGCTCAAATGCCGGCAGGGAGGGCGAAAAACTGTTTTTT
>-|TRBD1|TRBV30|TRBJ1-5
CAWSKRDRDHQPQHF
TGTGCCTGGAGTAAAAGGGACAGGGATCATCAGCCCCAGCATTTT
>-|-|TRBV7-9|TRBJ2-3
CASSLASSGDTQYF
TGTGCCAGCAGCTTAGCTAGCTCGGGAGATACGCAGTATTTT
>-|TRBD1|TRBV9|TRBJ1-6
CASSVTGGDSPLHF
TGTGCCAGCAGCGTGACAGGGGGGGACTCACCCCTCCACTTT
>-|-|TRBV5-1|TRBJ2-1
CASSTPGSYNEQFF
TGCGCCAGCAGCACACCGGGATCCTACAATGAGCAGTTCTTC
>-|-|TRBV6-4|TRBJ1-6
CASSDSFSGSPLHF
TGTGCCAGCAGTGACTCTTTTTCGGGATCACCCCTCCACTTT
>-|TRBD2|TRBV18|TRBJ2-7
CASSTLGVPSGNNEQYF
TGTGCCAGCTCGACATTAGGGGTCCCTAGCGGGAATAACGAGCAGTACTTC
>-|TRBD1|TRBV19|TRBJ1-1
CASSITQGASTEAFF
TGTGCCAGTAGTATAACCCAGGGGGCTAGCACTGAAGCTTTCTTT
>few|-|TRBV5-5|TRBJ1-4
CASTRTVFNEKLFF
TGTGCCAGCACCCGGACAGTCTTTAATGAAAAACTGTTTTTT
>-|TRBD1|TRBV3-1/TRBV3-2|TRBJ2-7
CASSPAGGYEQYF
TGTGCCAGCAGCCCGGCAGGGGGCTACGAGCAGTACTTC